The T cell receptor beta chain under discussion was sequenced for a study of shared clonotypes between healthy human individuals. As processed by the authors: Filtering of immunoSEQ junctional sequences could not match full-length read filtering. TCRdb's copy holds only in-frame clones and misses some; the assay was immunoSEQ multiplex PCR. The V and J calls and clone size are taken from that table; D and trimming were inferred from the DNA. In the table there are around 2,000,000 clones, over 85% of which are singletons. Germline CDR1 LGHNA, CDR2 YSLEER. V lost 4 bases and J 5 bases, leaving 20 bases between the germline ends. The CDR3 runs 17 residues. Naive CD8 cells lacked CD45RO, underwent positive selection for CCR7 and left out terminally differentiated effector memory CD45RA+ cells.

The V call is TRBV4-3, the J call TRBJ2-2; a possible D gene is TRBD1 (6 bases). The sample was naive CD8+ T cells sorted from blood. The TCR sequence derives from a man aged 18 to 29 in good health. The CDR3 here is CASSLHLVRTETGELFF. DNA of the CDR3: TGCGCCAGCAGCCTACATTTAGTCAGGACAGAGACCGGGGAGCTGTTTTTT.